This T cell receptor (beta chain) was recovered during a study of T cells expressing NK-cell markers. Notes on the study in general: The dominant NKG2C+ clonotypes represented about 1.0-7.0% of CD8+ T cells in over 5 donors.

Concerning this clonotype: Its antigen is currently unknown.

The authors generated TCR beta cDNA through 5'RACE template switching with UMIs. TCRdb re-analyzed the 5' RACE reads; it lists each CDR3 protein once, without DNA. The sample's table shows about half a million distinct CDR3 sequences. The sequence was collected from a woman between 45 and 60 years old in good health. Sequenced input: blood T cells: a sorted CD56 or NKG2C T cell subset, CD4+ or CD8+ T cells, or bulk PBMC T cells (not recorded which).

The CDR3 is CSANSGRGYNEQFF. This chain links TRBV20-1 with TRBJ2-1; TCRdb selects TRBD2, and the lack of DNA leaves this call unchecked. The CDR3 length is 14 residues. The germline V gene encodes CDR1 DFQATT and CDR2 SNEGSKA (reference sequence).